A single sample is the source of the 10 T cell receptor beta chains below, sequenced in a study of cytomegalovirus exposure and HLA in healthy donors (dated by TCRdb to 2017 to 2019). Receptors were amplified or captured by the immunoSEQ multiplex PCR assay. For the multiplex PCR, a mixture combining 60 forward primers for TCR Vbeta segments and 13 reverse primers for TCR Jbeta segments was used. TCRdb limited this immuneACCESS table to in-frame rearrangements with V and J called. A share of clones is missing; checked studies link under half to unresolved V genes, and the rest is unexplained. Present in this sample are 95,000 to 150,000 clones, roughly 80% of which were seen just once. Around 2% of the sample is taken by the ten largest. Sequencing used PBMCs. Receptor source: a man between 25 and 39 years old in good health and CMV-seronegative.

This clone showed up just a few times. This chain links TRBV7-2 with TRBJ2-1, with 9 bases fitting TRBD1. Germline V gene sequence: CDR1 SGHTA, CDR2 FQGNSA. V lost 1 base and J lost 7; bases outside the gene matches: 11. This CDR3 comprises 17 residues. CDR3 amino acids: CASSLVNRGTGKNEQFF. The CDR3 nucleotides are TGTGCCAGCAGCTTAGTCAACAGGGGGACAGGGAAGAATGAGCAGTTCTTC.

DNA for the CDR3: TGTGCCAGCAATTACGGGGGGGCGCGGTTGAATGAGCAGTTCTTC. This codes for CASNYGGARLNEQFF. The chain uses TRBV28 and TRBJ2-1; 8 nucleotides line up with TRBD2. The V gene end was trimmed by 7 bases and the J gene end by 7 bases; junction bases not matched to a gene: 12. The germline V gene encodes CDR1 MDHEN and CDR2 SYDVKM. This CDR3 spans 15 amino acids.

The chain employs TRBV6-6 and TRBJ1-1, with D possibly being TRBD1 (5 bases). This CDR3 region has 15 residues. The germline V and J ends were trimmed by 0 bases and 0 bases, with 8 bases remaining between them. From germline, CDR1 is MNHNY and CDR2 SVGAGI (reference sequence). In DNA, the CDR3 is TGTGCCAGCAGTTACTCTGACAGAATGAACACTGAAGCTTTCTTT. The encoded protein is CASSYSDRMNTEAFF.

The chain is built from TRBV29-1 and TRBJ1-2, with TRBD1 as a possible D gene (6 bases). Germline V lookup: CDR1 SQVTM, CDR2 ANQGSEA. V was shortened by 6 bases and J by 2 bases, with 10 bases between the two germline ends. CDR3 length: 12 amino acids. In DNA, the CDR3 is TGCAGCGTCGCCACAGGGAACTATGGCTACACCTTC. It translates to CSVATGNYGYTF. Full variable domain (rest looked up from reference TRBV29-1 and TRBJ1-2): SAVISQKPSRDICQRGTSLTIQCQVDSQVTMMFWYRQQPGQSLTLIATANQGSEATYESGFVIDKFPISRPNLTFSTLTVSNMSPEDSSIYLCSVATGNYGYTFGSGTRLTVV.

This clone came up once. DNA for the CDR3: TGTGCCAGCACCCCTGGAGGGAGATCCTATGGCTACACCTTC. Translated: CASTPGGRSYGYTF. The chain is built from TRBV28 and TRBJ1-2; D unclear. The length of the CDR3 is 14 residues. Trimming took 7 bases from V and 4 from J, leaving 16 bases between them. Germline V lookup: CDR1 MDHEN, CDR2 SYDVKM.

The chain joins TRBV5-1 to TRBJ1-6; 7 bases map to TRBD1. CDR1 and CDR2 (germline): SGHRS, YFSETQ. V lost 4 bases to trimming and J lost 5 bases; unmatched junction nucleotides: 6. CDR3 length: 15 amino acids. The CDR3 nucleotides read TGCGCCAGCAGCGCCGGGACAGCCGATAATTCACCCCTCCACTTT. This codes for CASSAGTADNSPLHF.

The V gene is TRBV18, the J gene TRBJ2-1; D is ambiguous. V gave up 2 bases and J gave up 5 bases, with 13 bases separating them. CDR1 and CDR2 (germline): KGHSH, LQKENI. The CDR3 is 15 amino acids. The CDR3 nucleotides read TGTGCCAGCTCACCATCGGGTGGCGATGACAATGAGCAGTTCTTC. This gives the protein CASSPSGGDDNEQFF.

The genes are TRBV30 and TRBJ2-1; D is uncertain. Between the trimmed V and J ends, which lost 1 base and 3 bases, there was a span of 10 bases. The CDR3 covers 14 residues. The V gene's germline CDR1 is GTSNPN and CDR2 SVGIG (reference sequence). DNA for the CDR3: TGTGCCTGGAGTGACCCTACCTTCTACAATGAGCAGTTCTTC. Translated: CAWSDPTFYNEQFF.

This clone has a single count. V gene TRBV7-7 combines with J gene TRBJ1-3; D may be TRBD1 (5 bases). This CDR3 is built from 16 residues. The V and J ends lost 8 bases and 0 bases respectively, with 17 bases between them. In germline, CDR1 is SSHAT, CDR2 FNYEAQ (reference sequence). This CDR3 reads CASSPGQGNSGNTIYF. In nucleotides, the CDR3 is TGTGCCAGCTCCCCCGGCCAGGGAAACTCTGGAAACACCATATATTTT. Together with reference TRBV7-7 and TRBJ1-3, the CDR3 gives the full variable domain: GAGVSQSPRYKVTKRGQDVTLRCDPISSHATLYWYQQALGQGPEFLTYFNYEAQPDKSGLPSDRFSAERPEGSISTLTIQRTEQRDSAMYRCASSPGQGNSGNTIYFGEGSWLTVV.

V usage is TRBV28 and J usage is TRBJ2-6, with D possibly TRBD1 on 5 matching bases. The ends were cut back, 0 bases at V and 0 bases at J, with 12 bases in the middle. The CDR3 sequence is 18 residues long. Per the germline V gene, CDR1 is MDHEN and CDR2 is SYDVKM. This chain's CDR3 is CASSLWEPGRSGANVLTF. DNA for the CDR3: TGTGCCAGCAGTTTATGGGAACCAGGGCGCTCTGGGGCCAACGTCCTGACTTTC.